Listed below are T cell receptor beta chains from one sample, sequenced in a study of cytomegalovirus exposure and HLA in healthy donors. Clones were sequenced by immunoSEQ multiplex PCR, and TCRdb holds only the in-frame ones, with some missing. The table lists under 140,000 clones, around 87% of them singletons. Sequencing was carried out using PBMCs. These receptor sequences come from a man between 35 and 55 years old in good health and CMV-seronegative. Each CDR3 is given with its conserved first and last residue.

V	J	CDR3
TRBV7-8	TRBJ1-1	CASSRGRGFGAEAFF
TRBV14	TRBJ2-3	CASSHGLAGVDTQYF
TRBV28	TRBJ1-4	CASSLDRGQEKLFF
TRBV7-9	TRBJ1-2	CASSITGGGSYGYTF
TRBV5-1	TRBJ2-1	CASSLYGTSGLNEQFF
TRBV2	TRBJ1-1	CASSENGGRGATFF
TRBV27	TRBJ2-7	CASAPGVPSYEQYF
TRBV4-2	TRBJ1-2	CASSQDGDRGVSGYTF
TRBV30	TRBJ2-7	CGVAGFSYEQYF
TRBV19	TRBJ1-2	CASSTPTGAIYGYTF
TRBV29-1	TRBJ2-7	CSVEDRKGSMSEQYF
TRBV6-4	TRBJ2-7	CASNGTPYEQYF
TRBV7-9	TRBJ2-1	CASSLGQDFSDEQFF
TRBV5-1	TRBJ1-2	CASRRTGGDYGYTF
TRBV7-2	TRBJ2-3	CASSLGWAGDHTQYF
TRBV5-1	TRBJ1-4	CASSLEPNEKLFF
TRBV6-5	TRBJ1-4	CASRHRGLGEKLFF
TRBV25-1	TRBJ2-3	CASSDTGGHTDTQYF